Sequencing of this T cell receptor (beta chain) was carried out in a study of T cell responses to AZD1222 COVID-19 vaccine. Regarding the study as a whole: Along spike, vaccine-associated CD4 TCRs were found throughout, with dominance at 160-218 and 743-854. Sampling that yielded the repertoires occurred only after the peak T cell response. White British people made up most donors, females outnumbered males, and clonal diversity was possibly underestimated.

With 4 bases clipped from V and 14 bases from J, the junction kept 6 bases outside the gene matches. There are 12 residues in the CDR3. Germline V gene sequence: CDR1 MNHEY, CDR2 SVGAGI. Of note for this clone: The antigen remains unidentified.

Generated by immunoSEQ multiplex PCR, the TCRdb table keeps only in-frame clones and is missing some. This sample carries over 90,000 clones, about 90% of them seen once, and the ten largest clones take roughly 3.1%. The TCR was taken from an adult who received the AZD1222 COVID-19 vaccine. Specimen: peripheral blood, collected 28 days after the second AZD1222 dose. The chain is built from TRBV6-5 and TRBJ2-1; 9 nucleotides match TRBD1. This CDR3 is CASSFVGTGKFF. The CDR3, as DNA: TGTGCCAGCAGTTTTGTCGGGACAGGGAAGTTCTTC.